The T cell receptor beta chain described here comes from a study of blood T cell repertoires in COVID-19. Turning to the study itself: Spain, Italy and the United States supplied samples that represented acute and convalescent COVID-19. From T cells, B-cell-depleted T cells, or PBMCs came the material, which was cDNA or gDNA.

In the study's own analysis: Amplification from reference gene primers served as the basis for estimated nucleated cell counts. The assay was immunoSEQ multiplex PCR, and TCRdb's table has in-frame clones only and misses some. V and J calls and clone size are given by that table; D and trimming were obtained from the DNA. The sample lists some 76,000 clones; roughly 87% were seen once. This clone was seen a few times. Sequences were obtained from peripheral blood. The receptor was isolated from a woman in her late teens or twenties with acute or convalescent COVID-19.

In DNA, the CDR3 is TGTGCCACCAGTGACCCCACGACAGGGACCGGGGAGCTGTTTTTT. Residues: CATSDPTTGTGELFF. The chain couples TRBV24-1 to TRBJ2-2, with 7 bases lining up with TRBD1. Germline loops: CDR1 KGHDR, CDR2 SFDVKD. V was pared by 4 bases and J by 5 bases, with 6 bases of the junction left unmatched. This CDR3 region has 15 residues.